Listed below are T cell receptor beta chains from one sample, sequenced in a study of regulatory dendritic cells for organ transplantation. Some clones are missing from TCRdb's copy, which holds only in-frame ones; the method was immunoSEQ multiplex PCR. Of 35,000 to 45,000 clones in the sample, 80% to 95% were seen once. Source material: naive CD8+ T cells from blood. The source is a human donor in good health. The CDR3 runs from the conserved cysteine through the conserved F or W. The order of the fields is V gene, clone size, J gene, D gene, CDR3 protein, CDR3 DNA. D genes are given only for firm matches. A clone size is listed for some rows: how often the clone was seen (once, few, many), or a class if it is expanded.

TRBV28	NA	TRBJ2-7	TRBD2	CASSQSGSGYEQYF	TGTGCCAGCAGCCAAAGCGGGAGCGGATACGAGCAGTACTTC
TRBV4-2	NA	TRBJ2-3	TRBD2	CASSGERGGLDTQYF	TGTGCCAGCAGCGGGGAGCGGGGGGGCCTTGATACGCAGTATTTT
TRBV28	NA	TRBJ1-1	NA	CASSSVEWTEAFF	TGTGCCAGCAGTTCCGTAGAGTGGACTGAAGCTTTCTTT
TRBV7-6	NA	TRBJ2-7	NA	CASSLEAESYEQYF	TGTGCCAGCAGCTTAGAGGCCGAATCCTACGAGCAGTACTTC
TRBV30	NA	TRBJ1-1	NA	CAWSVSTEAFF	TGTGCCTGGAGTGTGAGTACTGAAGCTTTCTTT
TRBV2	NA	TRBJ1-1	TRBD1	CASRSTGEGRGTEAFF	TGTGCCAGCAGGTCGACAGGGGAGGGGAGGGGCACTGAAGCTTTCTTT
TRBV19	NA	TRBJ2-2	NA	CASKEEHTANTGELFF	TGTGCCAGTAAGGAAGAGCACACCGCGAACACCGGGGAGCTGTTTTTT
TRBV4-1	NA	TRBJ2-6	NA	CASSQLSGANVLTF	TGCGCCAGCAGCCAACTTTCGGGGGCCAACGTCCTGACTTTC
TRBV27	NA	TRBJ1-3	TRBD1	CASSPRTGRNTIYF	TGTGCCAGCAGTCCCCGGACAGGAAGAAACACCATATATTTT
TRBV15	once	TRBJ1-2	NA	CATSTVMGDNYGYTF	TGTGCCACCAGCACGGTGATGGGAGACAACTATGGCTACACCTTC
TRBV5-3	NA	TRBJ2-1	TRBD2	CARSLPRTSGRRQQFF	TGTGCCAGAAGCTTGCCCAGGACTAGCGGGCGACGTCAGCAGTTCTTC
TRBV9	NA	TRBJ2-1	TRBD2	CASSVVGLAGPYNEQFF	TGTGCCAGCAGCGTAGTAGGGCTAGCGGGACCCTACAATGAGCAGTTCTTC
TRBV5-1	NA	TRBJ2-1	NA	CASSPVAEKLYNEQFF	TGCGCCAGCAGCCCCGTGGCCGAGAAACTCTACAATGAGCAGTTCTTC
TRBV27	NA	TRBJ1-5	NA	CASRTGSGGQPQHF	TGTGCCAGCAGGACGGGTTCCGGGGGTCAGCCCCAGCATTTT
TRBV9	NA	TRBJ1-1	NA	CASSVGGSTEAFF	TGTGCCAGCAGCGTCGGCGGGAGCACTGAAGCTTTCTTT
TRBV15	NA	TRBJ2-3	TRBD2	CATSRTPGWGAGGPLLVTDTQYF	TGTGCCACCAGCAGAACCCCGGGATGGGGAGCGGGAGGGCCCCTGTTGGTAACAGATACGCAGTATTTT
TRBV13	NA	TRBJ1-2	NA	CASSFPSEDYGYTF	TGTGCCAGCAGCTTCCCCTCAGAGGACTATGGCTACACCTTC
TRBV4-1	few	TRBJ2-3	NA	CASSQVGTDTQYF	TGCGCCAGCAGCCAAGTAGGTACAGATACGCAGTATTTT